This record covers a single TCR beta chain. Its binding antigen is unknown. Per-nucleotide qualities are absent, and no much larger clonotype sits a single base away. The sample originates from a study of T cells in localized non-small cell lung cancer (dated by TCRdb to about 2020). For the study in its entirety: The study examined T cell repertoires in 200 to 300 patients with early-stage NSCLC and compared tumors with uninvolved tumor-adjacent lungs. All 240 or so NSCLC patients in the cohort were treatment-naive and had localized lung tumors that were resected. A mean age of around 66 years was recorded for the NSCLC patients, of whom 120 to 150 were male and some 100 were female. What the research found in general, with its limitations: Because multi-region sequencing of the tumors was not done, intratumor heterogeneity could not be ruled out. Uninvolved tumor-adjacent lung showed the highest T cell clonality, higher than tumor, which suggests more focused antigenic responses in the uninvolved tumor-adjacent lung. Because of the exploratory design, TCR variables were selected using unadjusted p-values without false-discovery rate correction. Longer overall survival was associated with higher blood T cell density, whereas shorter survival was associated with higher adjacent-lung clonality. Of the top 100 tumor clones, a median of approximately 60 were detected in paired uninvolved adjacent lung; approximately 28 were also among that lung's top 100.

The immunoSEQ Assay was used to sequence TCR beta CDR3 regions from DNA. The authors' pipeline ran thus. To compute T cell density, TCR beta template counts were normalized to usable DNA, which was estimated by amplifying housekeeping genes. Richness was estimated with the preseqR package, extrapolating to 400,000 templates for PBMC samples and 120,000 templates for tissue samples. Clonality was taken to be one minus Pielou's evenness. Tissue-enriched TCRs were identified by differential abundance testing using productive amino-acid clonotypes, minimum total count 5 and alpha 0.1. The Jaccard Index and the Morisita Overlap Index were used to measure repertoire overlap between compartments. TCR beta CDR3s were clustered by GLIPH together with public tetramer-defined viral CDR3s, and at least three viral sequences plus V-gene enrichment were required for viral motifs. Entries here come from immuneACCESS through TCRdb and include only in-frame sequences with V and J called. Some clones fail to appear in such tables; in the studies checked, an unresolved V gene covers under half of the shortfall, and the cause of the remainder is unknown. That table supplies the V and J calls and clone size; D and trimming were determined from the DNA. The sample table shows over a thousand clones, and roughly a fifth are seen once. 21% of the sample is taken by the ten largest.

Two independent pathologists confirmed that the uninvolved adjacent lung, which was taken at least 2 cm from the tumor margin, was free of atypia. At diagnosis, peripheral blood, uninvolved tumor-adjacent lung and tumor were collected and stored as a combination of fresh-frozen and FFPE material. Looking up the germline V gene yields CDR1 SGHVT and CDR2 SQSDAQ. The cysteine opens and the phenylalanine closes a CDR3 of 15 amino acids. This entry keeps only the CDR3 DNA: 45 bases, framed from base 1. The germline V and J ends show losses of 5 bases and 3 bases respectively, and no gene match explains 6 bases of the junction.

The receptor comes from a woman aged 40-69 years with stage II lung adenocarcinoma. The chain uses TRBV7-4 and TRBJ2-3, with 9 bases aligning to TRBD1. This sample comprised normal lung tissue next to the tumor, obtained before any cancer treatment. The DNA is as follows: TGTGCCAGCAGCCCCTCCGGGACAGGGACAGATACGCAGTATTTT. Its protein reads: CASSPSGTGTDTQYF.